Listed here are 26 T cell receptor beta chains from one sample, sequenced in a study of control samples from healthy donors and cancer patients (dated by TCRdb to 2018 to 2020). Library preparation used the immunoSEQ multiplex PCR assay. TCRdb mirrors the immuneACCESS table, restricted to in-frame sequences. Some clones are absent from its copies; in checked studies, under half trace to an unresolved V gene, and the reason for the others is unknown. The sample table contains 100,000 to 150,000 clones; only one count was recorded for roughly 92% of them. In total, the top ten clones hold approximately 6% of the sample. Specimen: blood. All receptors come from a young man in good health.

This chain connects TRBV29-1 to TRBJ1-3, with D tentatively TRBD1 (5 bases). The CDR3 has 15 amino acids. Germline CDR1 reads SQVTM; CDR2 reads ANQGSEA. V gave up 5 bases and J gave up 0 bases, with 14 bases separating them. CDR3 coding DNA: TGCAGCGTTTCCGGGACGGGGGACTCTGGAAACACCATATATTTT. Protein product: CSVSGTGDSGNTIYF.

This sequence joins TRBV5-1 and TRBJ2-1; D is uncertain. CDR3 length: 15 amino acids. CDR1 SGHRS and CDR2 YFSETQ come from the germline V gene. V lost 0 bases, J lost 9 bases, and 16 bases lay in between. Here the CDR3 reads CASSLVRTRDSEQFF. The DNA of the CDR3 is TGCGCCAGCAGCTTGGTTCGGACGCGAGATTCTGAGCAGTTCTTC.

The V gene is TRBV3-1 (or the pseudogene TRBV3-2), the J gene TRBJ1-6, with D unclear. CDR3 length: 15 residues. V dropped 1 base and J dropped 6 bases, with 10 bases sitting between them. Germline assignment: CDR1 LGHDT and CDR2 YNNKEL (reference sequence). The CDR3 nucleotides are TGTGCCAGCAGCCAAGGGTCAGGTTTTAATTCACCCCTCCACTTT. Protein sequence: CASSQGSGFNSPLHF.

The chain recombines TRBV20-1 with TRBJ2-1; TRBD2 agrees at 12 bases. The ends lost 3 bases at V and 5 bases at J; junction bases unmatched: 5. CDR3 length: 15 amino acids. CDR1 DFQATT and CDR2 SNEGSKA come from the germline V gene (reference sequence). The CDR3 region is CSASPSGGANNEQFF. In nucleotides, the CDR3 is TGCAGTGCTAGTCCTAGCGGGGGGGCTAACAATGAGCAGTTCTTC.

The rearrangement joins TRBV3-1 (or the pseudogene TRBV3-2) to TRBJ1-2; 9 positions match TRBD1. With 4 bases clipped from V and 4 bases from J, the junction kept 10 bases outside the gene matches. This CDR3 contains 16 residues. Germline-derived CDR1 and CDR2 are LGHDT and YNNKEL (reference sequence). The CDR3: CASSPEGQGNGYGYTF. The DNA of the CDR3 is TGTGCCAGCAGCCCCGAGGGACAGGGCAACGGCTATGGCTACACCTTC.

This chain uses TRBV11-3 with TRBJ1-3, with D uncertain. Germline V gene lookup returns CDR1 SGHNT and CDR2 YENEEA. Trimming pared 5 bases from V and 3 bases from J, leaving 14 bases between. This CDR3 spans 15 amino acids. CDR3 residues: CASSHSTADGNTIYF. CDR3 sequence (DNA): TGTGCCAGCAGCCACAGTACGGCTGATGGAAACACCATATATTTT. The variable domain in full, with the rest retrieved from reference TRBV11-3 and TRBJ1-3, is EAGVVQSPRYKIIEKKQPVAFWCNPISGHNTLYWYLQNLGQGPELLIRYENEEAVDDSQLPKDRFSAERLKGVDSTLKIQPAELGDSAVYLCASSHSTADGNTIYFGEGSWLTVV.

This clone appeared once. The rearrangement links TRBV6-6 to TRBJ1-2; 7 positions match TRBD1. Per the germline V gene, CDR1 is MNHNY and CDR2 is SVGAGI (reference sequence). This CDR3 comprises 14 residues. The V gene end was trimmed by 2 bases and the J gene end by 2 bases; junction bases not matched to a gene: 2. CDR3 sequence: CASSYLQGNYGYTF. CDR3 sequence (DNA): TGTGCCAGCAGTTACCTACAGGGGAACTATGGCTACACCTTC.

The CDR3 coding sequence is TGTGCCAGCAGCCCCTCTAGCGGGGGGTCCGGGACGCAGTATTTT. Translating it yields CASSPSSGGSGTQYF. This rearrangement joins TRBV3-1 (or the pseudogene TRBV3-2) to TRBJ2-3, with 11 bases aligning to TRBD2. The CDR3 runs 15 residues. Germline CDR1 is LGHDT and CDR2 is YNNKEL (reference sequence). Trimming at V came to 4 bases and at J to 9 bases, leaving 9 bases not matched to a gene.

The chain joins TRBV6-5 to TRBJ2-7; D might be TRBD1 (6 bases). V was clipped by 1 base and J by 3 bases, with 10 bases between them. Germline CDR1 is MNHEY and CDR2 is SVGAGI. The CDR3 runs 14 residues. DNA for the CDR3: TGTGCCAGCAGTTACTGGGTGACAGGCTACGAGCAGTACTTC. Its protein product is CASSYWVTGYEQYF.

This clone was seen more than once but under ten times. The CDR3 DNA sequence: TGTGCCAGCAGGGGACTAGCGGGGGAATCGGAGACCCAGTACTTC. As protein: CASRGLAGESETQYF. This chain connects TRBV2 to TRBJ2-5, with TRBD2 identical over 14 bases. CDR3 length: 15 amino acids. Germline-derived CDR1 and CDR2 are SNHLY and FYNNEI. V shed 6 bases, J shed 5 bases, and the junction held 5 bases outside the gene matches. The complete variable domain, with remaining parts taken from reference TRBV2 and TRBJ2-5, reads EPEVTQTPSHQVTQMGQEVILRCVPISNHLYFYWYRQILGQKVEFLVSFYNNEISEKSEIFDDQFSVERPDGSNFTLKIRSTKLEDSAMYFCASRGLAGESETQYFGPGTRLLVL.

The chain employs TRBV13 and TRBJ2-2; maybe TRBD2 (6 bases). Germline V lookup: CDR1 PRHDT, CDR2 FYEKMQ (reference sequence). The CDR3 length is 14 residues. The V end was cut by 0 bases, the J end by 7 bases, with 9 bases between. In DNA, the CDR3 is TGTGCCAGCAGCTTAGGCGGGGGTTACGGGGAGCTGTTTTTT. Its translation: CASSLGGGYGELFF.

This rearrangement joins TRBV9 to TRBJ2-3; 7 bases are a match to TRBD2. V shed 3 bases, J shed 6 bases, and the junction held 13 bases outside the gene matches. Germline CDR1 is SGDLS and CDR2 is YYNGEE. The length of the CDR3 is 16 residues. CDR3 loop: CASSEQTSSGGDTQYF. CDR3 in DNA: TGTGCCAGCAGCGAGCAGACTAGCTCCGGAGGCGATACGCAGTATTTT.

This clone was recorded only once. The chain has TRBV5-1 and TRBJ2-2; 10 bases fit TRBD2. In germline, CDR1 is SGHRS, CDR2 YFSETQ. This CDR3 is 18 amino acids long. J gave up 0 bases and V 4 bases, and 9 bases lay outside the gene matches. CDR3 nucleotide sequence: TGCGCCAGCAGCACCGAACTAGCGGGGAGGTCGAACACCGGGGAGCTGTTTTTT. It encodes CASSTELAGRSNTGELFF.

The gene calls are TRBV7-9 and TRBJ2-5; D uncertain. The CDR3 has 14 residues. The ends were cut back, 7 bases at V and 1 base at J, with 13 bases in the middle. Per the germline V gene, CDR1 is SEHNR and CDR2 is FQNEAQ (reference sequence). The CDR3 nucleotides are TGTGCCAGCACACTTGCCAGCACCCAAGAGACCCAGTACTTC. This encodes CASTLASTQETQYF.

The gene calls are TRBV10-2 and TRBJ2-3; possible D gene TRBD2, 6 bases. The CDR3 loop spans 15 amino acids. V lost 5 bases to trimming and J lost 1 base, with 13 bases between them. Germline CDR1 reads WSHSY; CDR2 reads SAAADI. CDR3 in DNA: TGCGCCAGCAGTTACGGGACTTCGGGCACAGATACGCAGTATTTT. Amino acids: CASSYGTSGTDTQYF.

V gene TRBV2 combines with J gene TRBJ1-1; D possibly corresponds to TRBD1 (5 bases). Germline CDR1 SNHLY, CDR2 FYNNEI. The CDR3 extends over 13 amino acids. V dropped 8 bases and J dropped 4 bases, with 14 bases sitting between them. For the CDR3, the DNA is TGTGCCAGCGGGGAAGGGGCTGGCACTGAAGCTTTCTTT. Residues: CASGEGAGTEAFF.

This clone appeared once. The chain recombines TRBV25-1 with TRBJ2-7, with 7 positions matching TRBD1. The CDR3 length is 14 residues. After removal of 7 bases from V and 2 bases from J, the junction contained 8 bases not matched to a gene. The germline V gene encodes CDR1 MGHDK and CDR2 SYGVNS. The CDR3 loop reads CASTLGDSPYEQYF. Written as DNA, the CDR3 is TGTGCCAGCACCCTAGGGGACAGCCCCTACGAGCAGTACTTC.

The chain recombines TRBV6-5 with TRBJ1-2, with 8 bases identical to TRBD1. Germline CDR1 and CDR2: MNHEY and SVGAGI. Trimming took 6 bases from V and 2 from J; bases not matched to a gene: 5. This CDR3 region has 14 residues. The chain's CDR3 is CASSRDRMNYGYTF. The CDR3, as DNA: TGTGCCAGCAGCCGGGACAGGATGAACTATGGCTACACCTTC.

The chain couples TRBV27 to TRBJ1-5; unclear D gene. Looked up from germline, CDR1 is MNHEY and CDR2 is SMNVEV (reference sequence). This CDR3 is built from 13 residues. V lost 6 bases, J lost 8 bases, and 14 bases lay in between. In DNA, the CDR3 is TGTGCCAGCAGAGGACGGATCTCCGAGCCCCAGCATTTT. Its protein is CASRGRISEPQHF.

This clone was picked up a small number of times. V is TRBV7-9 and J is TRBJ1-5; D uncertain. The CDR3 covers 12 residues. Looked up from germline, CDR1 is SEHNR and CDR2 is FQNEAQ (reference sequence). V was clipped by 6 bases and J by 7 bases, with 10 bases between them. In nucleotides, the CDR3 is TGTGCCAGCAGTTCAGGAGGCCAGCCCCAGCATTTT. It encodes CASSSGGQPQHF.

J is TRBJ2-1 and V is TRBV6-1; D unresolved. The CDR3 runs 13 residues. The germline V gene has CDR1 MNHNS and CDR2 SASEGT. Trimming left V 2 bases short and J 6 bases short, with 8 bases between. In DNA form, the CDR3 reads TGTGCCAGCAGTGAACGGACGGCCAATGAGCAGTTCTTC. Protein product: CASSERTANEQFF.

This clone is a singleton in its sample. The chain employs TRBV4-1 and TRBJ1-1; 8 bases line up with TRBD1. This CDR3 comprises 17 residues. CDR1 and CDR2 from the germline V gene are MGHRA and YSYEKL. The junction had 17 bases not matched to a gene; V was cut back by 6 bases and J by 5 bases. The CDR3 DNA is TGCGCCAGCAGAACTAATCAATTTGCAGGGGGCGATACTGAAGCTTTCTTT. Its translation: CASRTNQFAGGDTEAFF.

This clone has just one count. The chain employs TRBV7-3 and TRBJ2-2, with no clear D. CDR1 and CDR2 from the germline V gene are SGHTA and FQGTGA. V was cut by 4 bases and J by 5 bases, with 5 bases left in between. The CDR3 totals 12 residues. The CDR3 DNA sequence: TGTGCCAGCAGCTCTCTGACCGGGGAGCTGTTTTTT. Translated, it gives CASSSLTGELFF.

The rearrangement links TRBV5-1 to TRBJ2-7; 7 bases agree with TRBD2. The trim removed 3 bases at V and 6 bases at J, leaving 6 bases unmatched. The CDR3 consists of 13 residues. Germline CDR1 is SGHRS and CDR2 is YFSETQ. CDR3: CASSYGTTTEQYF. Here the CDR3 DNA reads TGCGCCAGCAGCTACGGGACTACCACCGAGCAGTACTTC.

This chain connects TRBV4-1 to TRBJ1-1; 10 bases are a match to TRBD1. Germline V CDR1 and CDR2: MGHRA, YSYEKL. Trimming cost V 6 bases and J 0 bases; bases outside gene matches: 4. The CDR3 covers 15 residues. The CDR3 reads CASRRDRGLNTEAFF. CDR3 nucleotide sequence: TGCGCCAGCAGACGGGACAGGGGTTTGAACACTGAAGCTTTCTTT.

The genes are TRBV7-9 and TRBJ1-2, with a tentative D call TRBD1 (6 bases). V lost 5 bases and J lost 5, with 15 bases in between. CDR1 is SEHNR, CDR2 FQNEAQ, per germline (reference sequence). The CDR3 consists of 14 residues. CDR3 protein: CASSPTGHGYGYTF. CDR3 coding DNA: TGTGCCAGCAGCCCGACGGGACACGGGTATGGCTACACCTTC.